These 28 T cell receptor beta chains share one sample of origin, sequenced in a study of T cell repertoires in cytomegalovirus infection (dated by TCRdb to the late 2010s). The sequencing machine was an Illumina HiSeq 1500. The public reads were reanalyzed by TCRdb: fastp trimming at Q25, MiXCR alignment, in-frame beta chains only. Entries that share a CDR3 protein sequence are merged under the most common genes and DNA. This sample is represented by 200,000 to 250,000 distinct CDR3 sequences; under 25% of them were singletons. The ten largest clones add up to roughly 18% of the sample. The sample was CD8+ T cells from PBMCs. The source is a human donor in good health (CMV status not recorded). Some clones in this sample may be carry-over from other donors' samples.

The rearrangement uses TRBV20-1 and TRBJ1-1; D perhaps matches TRBD1 (5 bases). This CDR3 comprises 15 residues. CDR1 is DFQATT, CDR2 SNEGSKA, per germline (reference sequence). V was cut by 1 base and J by 2 bases, with 14 bases left in between. CDR3 bases: TGCAGTGCTAGAGTGACGAGGGGCGCCAACACTGAAGCTTTCTTT. Amino acid sequence: CSARVTRGANTEAFF.

The sample holds many counts of this clonotype. CDR3 loop: CASRQGGGNQWDQPQHF. The CDR3 DNA is TGTGCCAGCAGACAGGGAGGAGGCAATCAATGGGATCAGCCCCAGCATTTT. The gene calls are TRBV7-6 and TRBJ1-5; a possible D gene is TRBD1 (6 bases). V was cut by 6 bases and J by 5 bases, with 23 bases left in between. This CDR3 spans 17 amino acids. CDR1 and CDR2 (germline): SGHVS, FNYEAQ.

This chain links TRBV20-1 with TRBJ2-1, with TRBD2 matching 10 bases. The V gene end was trimmed by 2 bases and the J gene end by 9 bases; junction bases not matched to a gene: 16. Germline V gene lookup returns CDR1 DFQATT and CDR2 SNEGSKA (reference sequence). The CDR3 extends over 17 amino acids. CDR3: CSARPQSSGGFGGEQFF. CDR3 nucleotide sequence: TGCAGTGCTAGACCCCAGTCTAGCGGGGGCTTTGGGGGTGAGCAGTTCTTC.

This clonotype was counted between two and nine times. The chain couples TRBV7-9 to TRBJ1-1; TRBD1 might be the D (6 bases). The CDR3 extends over 14 amino acids. CDR1 is SEHNR, CDR2 FQNEAQ, per germline (reference sequence). V dropped 4 bases and J dropped 1 base, with 10 bases sitting between them. The CDR3 nucleotides are TGTGCCAGCAGCTGGGGAGGGGGGAACACTGAAGCTTTCTTT. Amino acid sequence: CASSWGGGNTEAFF.

This clonotype has only a few counts. V usage is TRBV5-6 and J usage is TRBJ2-1; D call uncertain. The CDR3 runs to 17 residues. Germline CDR1 is SGHDT and CDR2 is YYEEEE. The V end was cut by 0 bases, the J end by 0 bases, with 13 bases between. In DNA form, the CDR3 reads TGTGCCAGCAGCTTGGGGTCCGGCTCAAGCTCCTACAATGAGCAGTTCTTC. Translated, it gives CASSLGSGSSSYNEQFF.

This clonotype has only a few counts. The chain has TRBV7-9 and TRBJ2-4, with D unresolved. CDR3 length equals 18 residues. V was clipped by 2 bases and J by 1 base, with 18 bases between them. CDR1 is SEHNR and CDR2 is FQNEAQ in the germline V gene (reference sequence). The CDR3 reads CASSLPGPERMAKNIQYF. The CDR3 region has the DNA TGTGCCAGCAGCTTACCGGGCCCGGAAAGGATGGCCAAAAACATTCAGTACTTC.

This chain uses TRBV20-1 with TRBJ2-7; 7 bases match TRBD2. CDR3 length equals 15 residues. J gave up 3 bases and V 0 bases, and 8 bases lay outside the gene matches. In germline, CDR1 is DFQATT, CDR2 SNEGSKA (reference sequence). The CDR3, as DNA: TGCAGTGCTAGAGATTTGGCGGGGGACCTCTACGAGCAGTACTTC. Amino acid sequence: CSARDLAGDLYEQYF.

This clonotype was seen only a few times. The rearrangement links TRBV18 to TRBJ1-1, with 7 bases lining up with TRBD1. The CDR3 length is 17 residues. Trimming took 3 bases from V and 4 from J; bases not matched to a gene: 14. Germline V CDR1 and CDR2: KGHSH, LQKENI. CDR3 region: CASSPSGQSLSGTEAFF. CDR3 in DNA: TGTGCCAGCTCACCTTCGGGACAGTCACTATCGGGCACTGAAGCTTTCTTT.

About this clonotype itself: Since a much larger clone is just one base distant, this may be a read error. The V call is TRBV24-1, the J call TRBJ2-3; no definite D call. The CDR3 loop spans 13 amino acids. The germline CDR1 and CDR2 sequences are KGHDR and SFDVKD. CDR3 region: CAASPDSTDTQYF. The DNA for the CDR3 is TGTGCCGCCAGTCCGGACAGCACAGATACGCAGTATTTT.

This sequence joins TRBV6-5 and TRBJ2-6; D gene ambiguous. Trimming took 9 bases from V and 0 from J, leaving 6 bases between them. The CDR3 has 13 residues. In germline, CDR1 is MNHEY, CDR2 SVGAGI. The CDR3 here is CARWFSGANVLTF. DNA for the CDR3: TGTGCCAGGTGGTTCTCTGGGGCCAACGTCCTGACTTTC.

V usage is TRBV11-2 and J usage is TRBJ2-1; 8 bases agree with TRBD2. CDR1 and CDR2 (germline): SGHAT, FQNNGV. The CDR3 runs 14 residues. Trimming cost V 7 bases and J 7 bases; bases outside gene matches: 9. CDR3 nucleotides: TGTGCCAGCACCAGCGGGGGTGGTGCGAATGAGCAGTTCTTC. This codes for CASTSGGGANEQFF.

This clonotype was seen a handful of times. CDR3 bases: TGTGCCAGCAGTCCTATCCCCTACGAGCAGTACTTC. The encoded protein is CASSPIPYEQYF. The V and J genes are TRBV2 and TRBJ2-7; D remains ambiguous. The CDR3 loop spans 12 amino acids. The ends were cut back, 5 bases at V and 2 bases at J, with 7 bases in the middle. In germline, CDR1 is SNHLY, CDR2 FYNNEI.

The V call is TRBV20-1, the J call TRBJ2-1; 9 bases are shared with TRBD1. The germline CDR1 and CDR2 sequences are DFQATT and SNEGSKA (reference sequence). V lost 3 bases to trimming and J lost 8 bases; unmatched junction nucleotides: 11. This CDR3 is 15 amino acids long. The CDR3 loop reads CSASTGGAFFDEQFF. CDR3 sequence (DNA): TGCAGTGCTAGTACAGGGGGCGCCTTTTTTGATGAGCAGTTCTTC.

Note on this clonotype: One junction end disagrees with the germline gene, perhaps due to a read error. The V gene is TRBV7-4, the J gene TRBJ1-1; perhaps TRBD1 as D (5 bases). The CDR3 runs to 16 residues. Germline values: CDR1 SGHVT, CDR2 SQSDAQ. CDR3 DNA: TGTGCCAGCAGCTTCCCGAAAGGGGAACCCAACAATGAAGCTTTCTTT. Residues: CASSFPKGEPNNEAFF.

In its sample, this clonotype was seen a few times. The J gene is TRBJ1-3, the V gene TRBV12-3 or TRBV12-4; tentatively, D is TRBD1 (5 bases). This CDR3 region has 14 residues. The V end was cut by 11 bases, the J end by 0 bases, with 14 bases between. CDR3 in DNA: TGTGCCCTGCGGGGGGTTAACTCTGGAAACACCATATATTTT. This codes for CALRGVNSGNTIYF.

This clonotype was seen repeatedly, ten times or more. The gene calls are TRBV7-8 and TRBJ1-1; 7 bases agree with TRBD1. This CDR3 contains 14 residues. J was trimmed by 2 bases and V by 5 bases; bases with no gene match: 5. CDR1 and CDR2 (germline): SGHVS, FQNEAQ. This chain's CDR3 is CASSPGDSNTEAFF. The CDR3 DNA reads TGTGCCAGCAGCCCAGGGGACAGCAACACTGAAGCTTTCTTT.

The rearrangement links TRBV7-9 to TRBJ2-1; 8 bases align to TRBD2. The germline V gene has CDR1 SEHNR and CDR2 FQNEAQ (reference sequence). Trimming took 8 bases from V and 3 from J; bases not matched to a gene: 3. This CDR3 has 13 residues. Here the CDR3 DNA reads TGTGCCAGCGGCCTAGCGGGCTACAATGAGCAGTTCTTC. This codes for CASGLAGYNEQFF. The complete variable domain, with remaining parts taken from reference TRBV7-9 and TRBJ2-1, reads DTGVSQNPRHKITKRGQNVTFRCDPISEHNRLYWYRQTLGQGPEFLTYFQNEAQLEKSRLLSDRFSAERPKGSFSTLEIQRTEQGDSAMYLCASGLAGYNEQFFGPGTRLTVL.

This clonotype showed up just a few times. The chain links TRBV20-1 to TRBJ2-5, with D unresolved. Looked up from germline, CDR1 is DFQATT and CDR2 is SNEGSKA (reference sequence). V dropped 2 bases and J dropped 3 bases, with 13 bases sitting between them. The CDR3 is 14 residues long. The CDR3 DNA sequence: TGCAGTGCTAGAACTCGGGCTATTGAAGAGACCCAGTACTTC. Translating gives CSARTRAIEETQYF.

The chain combines TRBV2 with TRBJ2-1, with D unclear. From germline, CDR1 is SNHLY and CDR2 FYNNEI. This CDR3 contains 16 residues. The ends were cut back, 7 bases at V and 0 bases at J, with 16 bases in the middle. CDR3 sequence (DNA): TGTGCCAGCACCGAAGTAAAGAAAGCCTCCTACAATGAGCAGTTCTTC. Translating it yields CASTEVKKASYNEQFF.

The chain couples TRBV29-1 to TRBJ2-1; D gene unclear. The CDR3 totals 12 residues. CDR1 is SQVTM, CDR2 ANQGSEA, per germline. Trimming pared 4 bases from V and 9 bases from J, leaving 13 bases between. CDR3 DNA: TGCAGCGTTGGTTTTCGCTCCGGTGAGCAGTTCTTC. Its translation: CSVGFRSGEQFF.

A remark on this clonotype: An end of the junction differs from the germline gene, which may be a read error. The V gene is TRBV4-1, the J gene TRBJ2-5; 9 nucleotides agree with TRBD1. Germline assignment: CDR1 MGHRA and CDR2 YSYEKL. The CDR3 is 15 residues long. The CDR3 reads CTSSQEGTGSGTQYF. The DNA for the CDR3 is TGCACCAGCAGCCAAGAAGGGACAGGGTCCGGGACCCAGTACTTC.

This clonotype was seen many times. This chain joins TRBV28 and TRBJ2-1; D not resolved. The CDR3 has 17 residues. V was cut by 2 bases and J by 8 bases, with 22 bases left in between. Germline V CDR1 and CDR2: MDHEN, SYDVKM. The DNA of the CDR3 is TGTGCCAGCAGTTTAATTAGGGTCGGGTCAGTTCTCGATGAGCAGTTCTTC. It is translated as CASSLIRVGSVLDEQFF.

This clonotype turned up a few times. The rearrangement joins TRBV7-6 to TRBJ2-5; TRBD1 matches at 11 bases. With V trimmed by 5 bases and J by 4 bases, 3 bases remained unmatched. The CDR3 has 14 residues. Germline-derived CDR1 and CDR2 are SGHVS and FNYEAQ. CDR3 sequence reads: CASSDGTGGETQYF. The CDR3, as DNA: TGTGCCAGCAGCGACGGGACAGGGGGAGAGACCCAGTACTTC.

This clonotype was recorded a few times. The V gene is TRBV20-1, the J gene TRBJ2-7, with 14 bases identical to TRBD2. Germline values: CDR1 DFQATT, CDR2 SNEGSKA (reference sequence). V trimming: 3 bases; J trimming: 7 bases; junction bases outside the gene matches: 5. This CDR3 is built from 14 residues. Here the CDR3 reads CSARGLAGEWEQYF. CDR3 in DNA: TGCAGTGCTAGGGGACTAGCGGGGGAGTGGGAGCAGTACTTC.

Ten or more counts support this clonotype. The gene calls are TRBV7-6 and TRBJ2-1; TRBD1 might be the D (5 bases). Between the trimmed V and J ends, which lost 5 bases and 7 bases, there was a span of 15 bases. Germline lookup yields CDR1 SGHVS and CDR2 FNYEAQ. The CDR3 length is 14 residues. Here the CDR3 reads CASSPTTVVNEQFF. The DNA of the CDR3 is TGTGCCAGCAGCCCCACGACAGTCGTAAATGAGCAGTTCTTC. Drawing the rest from reference TRBV7-6 and TRBJ2-1, the complete variable domain is GAGVSQSPRYKVTKRGQDVALRCDPISGHVSLYWYRQALGQGPEFLTYFNYEAQQDKSGLPNDRFSAERPEGSISTLTIQRTEQRDSAMYRCASSPTTVVNEQFFGPGTRLTVL.

CDR3 bases: TGTGCCAGCAAGTGGCCCGGGACAATGAGTGACGAGCAGTACTTC. This gives the protein CASKWPGTMSDEQYF. This chain uses TRBV28 with TRBJ2-7; the D gene is possibly TRBD1 (6 bases). Germline V gene data show CDR1 as MDHEN and CDR2 as SYDVKM. V dropped 7 bases and J dropped 5 bases, with 21 bases sitting between them. The CDR3 is 15 residues long.

This clonotype was recorded a few times. The rearrangement joins TRBV29-1 to TRBJ1-1, with a tentative D call TRBD1 (5 bases). Germline assignment: CDR1 SQVTM and CDR2 ANQGSEA. The germline V and J ends were trimmed by 8 bases and 0 bases, with 10 bases remaining between them. This CDR3 has 12 residues. The CDR3 is CSPDSMNTEAFF. The CDR3 region has the DNA TGCAGCCCTGACAGCATGAACACTGAAGCTTTCTTT.

The V and J genes are TRBV4-1 and TRBJ2-1; 8 bases line up with TRBD2. The J segment lost 2 bases and the V segment lost 0 bases, leaving 3 bases of the junction unmatched. Germline V gene data show CDR1 as MGHRA and CDR2 as YSYEKL. This CDR3 is built from 16 residues. The CDR3 region has the DNA TGCGCCAGCAGCCAAGATTACGGGGGGGCCTACAATGAGCAGTTCTTC. Protein sequence: CASSQDYGGAYNEQFF.